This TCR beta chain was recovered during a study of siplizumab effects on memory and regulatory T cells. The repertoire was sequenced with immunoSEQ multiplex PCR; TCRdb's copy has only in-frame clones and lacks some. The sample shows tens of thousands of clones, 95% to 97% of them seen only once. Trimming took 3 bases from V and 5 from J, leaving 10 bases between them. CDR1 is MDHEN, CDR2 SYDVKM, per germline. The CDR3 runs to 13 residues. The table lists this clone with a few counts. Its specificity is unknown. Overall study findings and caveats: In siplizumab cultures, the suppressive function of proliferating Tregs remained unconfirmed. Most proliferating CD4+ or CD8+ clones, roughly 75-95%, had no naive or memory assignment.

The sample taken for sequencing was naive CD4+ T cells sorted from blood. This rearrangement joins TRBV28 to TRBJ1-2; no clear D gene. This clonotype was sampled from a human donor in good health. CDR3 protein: CASSLTNTYGYTF. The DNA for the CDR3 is TGTGCCAGCAGTTTGACAAATACTTATGGCTACACCTTC.